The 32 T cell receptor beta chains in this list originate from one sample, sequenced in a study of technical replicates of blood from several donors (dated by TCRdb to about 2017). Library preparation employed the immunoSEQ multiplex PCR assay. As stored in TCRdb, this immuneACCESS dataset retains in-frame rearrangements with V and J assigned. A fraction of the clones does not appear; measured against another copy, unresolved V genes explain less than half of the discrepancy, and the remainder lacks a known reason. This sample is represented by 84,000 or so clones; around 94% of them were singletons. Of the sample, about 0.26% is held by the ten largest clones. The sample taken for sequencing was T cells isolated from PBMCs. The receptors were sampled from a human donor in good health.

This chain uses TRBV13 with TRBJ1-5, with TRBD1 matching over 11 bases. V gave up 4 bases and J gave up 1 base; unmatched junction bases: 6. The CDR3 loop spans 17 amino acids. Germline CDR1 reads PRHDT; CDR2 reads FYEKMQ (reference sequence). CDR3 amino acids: CASSSGTGGSSNQPQHF. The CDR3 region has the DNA TGTGCCAGCAGCTCCGGGACAGGGGGGAGCAGCAATCAGCCCCAGCATTTT.

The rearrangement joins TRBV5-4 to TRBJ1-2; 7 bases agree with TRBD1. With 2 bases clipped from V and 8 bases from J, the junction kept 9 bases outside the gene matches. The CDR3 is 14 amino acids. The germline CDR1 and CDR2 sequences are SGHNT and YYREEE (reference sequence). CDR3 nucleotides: TGTGCCAGCAGCTTAGAGACAGGGCTAGGAGGCTACACCTTC. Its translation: CASSLETGLGGYTF.

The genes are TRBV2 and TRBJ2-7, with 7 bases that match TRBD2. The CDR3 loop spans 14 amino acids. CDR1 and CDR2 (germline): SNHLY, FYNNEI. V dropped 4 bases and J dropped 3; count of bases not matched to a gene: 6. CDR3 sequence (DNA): TGTGCCAGCAGTGTGGGAGGGTCGGGCTACGAGCAGTACTTC. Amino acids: CASSVGGSGYEQYF.

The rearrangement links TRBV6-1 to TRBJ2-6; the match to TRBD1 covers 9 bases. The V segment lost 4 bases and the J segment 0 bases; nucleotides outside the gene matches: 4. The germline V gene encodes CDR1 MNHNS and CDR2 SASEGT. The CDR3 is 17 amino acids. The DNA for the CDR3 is TGTGCCAGCAGTGTGGGACAGGGTAACTCTGGGGCCAACGTCCTGACTTTC. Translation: CASSVGQGNSGANVLTF.

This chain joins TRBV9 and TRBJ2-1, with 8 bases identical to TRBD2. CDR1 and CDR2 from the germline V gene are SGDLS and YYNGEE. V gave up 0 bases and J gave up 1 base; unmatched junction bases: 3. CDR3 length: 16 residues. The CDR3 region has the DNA TGTGCCAGCAGCGTAGGGGCTAGCGGGTCCTACAATGAGCAGTTCTTC. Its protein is CASSVGASGSYNEQFF.

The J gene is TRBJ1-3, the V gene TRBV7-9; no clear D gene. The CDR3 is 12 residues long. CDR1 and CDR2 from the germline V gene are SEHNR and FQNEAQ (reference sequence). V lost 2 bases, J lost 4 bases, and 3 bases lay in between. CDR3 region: CASSLRGNTIYF. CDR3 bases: TGTGCCAGCAGCTTACGGGGAAACACCATATATTTT.

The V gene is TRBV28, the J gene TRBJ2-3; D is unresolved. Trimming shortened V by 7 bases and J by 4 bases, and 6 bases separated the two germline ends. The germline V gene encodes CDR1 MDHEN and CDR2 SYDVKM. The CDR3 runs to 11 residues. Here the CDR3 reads CASTRSDTQYF. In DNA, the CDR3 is TGTGCCAGCACCCGGTCAGATACGCAGTATTTT.

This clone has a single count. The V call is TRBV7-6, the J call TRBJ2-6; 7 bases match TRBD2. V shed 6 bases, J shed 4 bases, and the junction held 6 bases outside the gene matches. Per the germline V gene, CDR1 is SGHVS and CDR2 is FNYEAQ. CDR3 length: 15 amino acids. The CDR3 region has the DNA TGTGCCAGCAGTCGCGGGGGTCTAGGGGCCAACGTCCTGACTTTC. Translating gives CASSRGGLGANVLTF. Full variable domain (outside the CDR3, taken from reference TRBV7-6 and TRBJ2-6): GAGVSQSPRYKVTKRGQDVALRCDPISGHVSLYWYRQALGQGPEFLTYFNYEAQQDKSGLPNDRFSAERPEGSISTLTIQRTEQRDSAMYRCASSRGGLGANVLTFGAGSRLTVL.

CDR3 residues: CASSERVRGASLTQHF. In DNA, the CDR3 is TGTGCCAGCAGTGAGCGGGTACGGGGGGCTAGTTTGACCCAGCATTTT. V gene TRBV2 combines with J gene TRBJ1-5; D is possibly TRBD1 (6 bases). The CDR3 has 16 amino acids. The germline V gene encodes CDR1 SNHLY and CDR2 FYNNEI. V lost 3 bases and J 11 bases, leaving 23 bases between the germline ends.

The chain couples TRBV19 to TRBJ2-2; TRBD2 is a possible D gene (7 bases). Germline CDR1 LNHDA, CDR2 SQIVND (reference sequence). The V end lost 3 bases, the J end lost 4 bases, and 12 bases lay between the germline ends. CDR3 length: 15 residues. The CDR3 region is CASSIGGALTGELFF. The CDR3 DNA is TGTGCCAGTAGTATTGGGGGGGCGCTCACCGGGGAGCTGTTTTTT.

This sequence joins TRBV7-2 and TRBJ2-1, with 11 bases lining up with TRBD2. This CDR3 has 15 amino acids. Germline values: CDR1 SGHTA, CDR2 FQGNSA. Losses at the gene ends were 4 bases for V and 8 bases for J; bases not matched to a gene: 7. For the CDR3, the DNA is TGTGCCAGCAGCTATAGGCTAGCGGGAGGTTATGAGCAGTTCTTC. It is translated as CASSYRLAGGYEQFF. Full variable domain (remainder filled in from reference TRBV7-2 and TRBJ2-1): GAGVSQSPSNKVTEKGKDVELRCDPISGHTALYWYRQSLGQGLEFLIYFQGNSAPDKSGLPSDRFSAERTGGSVSTLTIQRTQQEDSAVYLCASSYRLAGGYEQFFGPGTRLTVL.

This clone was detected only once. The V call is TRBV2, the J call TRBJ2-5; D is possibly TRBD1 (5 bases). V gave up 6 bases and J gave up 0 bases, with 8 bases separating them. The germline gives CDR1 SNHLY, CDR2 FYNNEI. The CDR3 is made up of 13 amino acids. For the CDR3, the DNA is TGTGCCAGCAGGGTGACAGACCAAGAGACCCAGTACTTC. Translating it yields CASRVTDQETQYF.

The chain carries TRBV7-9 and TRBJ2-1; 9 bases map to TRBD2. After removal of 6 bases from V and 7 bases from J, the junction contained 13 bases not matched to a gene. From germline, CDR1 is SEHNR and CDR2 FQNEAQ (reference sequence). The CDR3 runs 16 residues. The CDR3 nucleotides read TGTGCCAGCAGTCCCAGCGGGAGGCTTTTACGGAATGAGCAGTTCTTC. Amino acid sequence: CASSPSGRLLRNEQFF.

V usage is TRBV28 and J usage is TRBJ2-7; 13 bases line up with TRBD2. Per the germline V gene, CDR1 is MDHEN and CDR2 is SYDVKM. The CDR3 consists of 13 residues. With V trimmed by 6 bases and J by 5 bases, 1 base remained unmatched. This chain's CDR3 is CASRGLAGDEQYF. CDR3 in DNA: TGTGCCAGCAGAGGACTAGCGGGAGACGAGCAGTACTTC.

The CDR3 spells CASSGGGRRHEQYF. The CDR3 DNA follows: TGCGCCAGCAGCGGGGGCGGGCGGCGGCACGAGCAGTACTTC. The rearrangement links TRBV5-1 to TRBJ2-7; a weak D match, TRBD1 (6 bases). The CDR3 length is 14 residues. Germline V lookup: CDR1 SGHRS, CDR2 YFSETQ. V shed 4 bases and J shed 5 bases, with 16 bases lying between them.

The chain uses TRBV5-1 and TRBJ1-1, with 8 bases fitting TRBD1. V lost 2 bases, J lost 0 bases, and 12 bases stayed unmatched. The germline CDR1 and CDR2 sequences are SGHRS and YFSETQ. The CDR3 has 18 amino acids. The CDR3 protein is CASSFLETGAEMNTEAFF. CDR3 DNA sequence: TGCGCCAGCAGCTTTCTCGAGACAGGGGCGGAAATGAACACTGAAGCTTTCTTT.

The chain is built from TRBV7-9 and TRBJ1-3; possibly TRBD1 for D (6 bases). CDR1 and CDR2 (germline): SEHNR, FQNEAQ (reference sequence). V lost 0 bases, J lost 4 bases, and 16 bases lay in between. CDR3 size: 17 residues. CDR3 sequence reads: CASSLAQGLGLGNTIYF. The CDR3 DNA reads TGTGCCAGCAGCTTAGCCCAGGGGCTGGGGCTCGGAAACACCATATATTTT.

DNA for the CDR3: TGTGCCAGCAGTGCGGGACTCTCGACCTACGAGCAGTACTTC. Translated, it gives CASSAGLSTYEQYF. The chain employs TRBV28 and TRBJ2-7; D possibly corresponds to TRBD2 (6 bases). CDR3 length: 14 residues. Germline CDR1 reads MDHEN; CDR2 reads SYDVKM. The V gene lost 5 bases and the J gene lost 2 bases, with 13 bases spanning the gap.

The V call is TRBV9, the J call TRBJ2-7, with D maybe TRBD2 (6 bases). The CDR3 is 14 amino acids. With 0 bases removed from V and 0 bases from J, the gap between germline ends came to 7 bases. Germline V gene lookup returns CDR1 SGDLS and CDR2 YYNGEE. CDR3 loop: CASSVAEGSYEQYF. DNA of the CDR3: TGTGCCAGCAGCGTAGCGGAGGGCTCCTACGAGCAGTACTTC. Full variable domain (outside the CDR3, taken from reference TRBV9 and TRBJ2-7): DSGVTQTPKHLITATGQRVTLRCSPRSGDLSVYWYQQSLDQGLQFLIQYYNGEERAKGNILERFSAQQFPDLHSELNLSSLELGDSALYFCASSVAEGSYEQYFGPGTRLTVT.

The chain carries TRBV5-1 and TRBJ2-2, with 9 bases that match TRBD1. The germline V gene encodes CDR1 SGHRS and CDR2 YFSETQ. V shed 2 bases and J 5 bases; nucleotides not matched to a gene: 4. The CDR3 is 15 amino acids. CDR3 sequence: CASSFGQGITGELFF. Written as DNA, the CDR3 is TGCGCCAGCAGCTTCGGACAGGGGATAACCGGGGAGCTGTTTTTT.

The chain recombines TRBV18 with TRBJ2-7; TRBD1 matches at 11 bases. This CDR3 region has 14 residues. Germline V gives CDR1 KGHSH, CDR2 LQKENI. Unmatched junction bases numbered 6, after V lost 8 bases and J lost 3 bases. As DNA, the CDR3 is TGTGCCAGCCGGGCGGGGACAGGGGGCTACGAGCAGTACTTC. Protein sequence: CASRAGTGGYEQYF.

The CDR3 spells CASSSSPGLAGGYQETQYF. The CDR3 DNA reads as TGTGCCAGCAGCTCTTCTCCGGGACTAGCGGGCGGGTACCAAGAGACCCAGTACTTC. The chain uses TRBV7-6 and TRBJ2-5; 12 bases align to TRBD2. V gave up 4 bases and J gave up 0 bases; unmatched junction bases: 12. Germline V CDR1 and CDR2: SGHVS, FNYEAQ. The CDR3 runs 19 residues.

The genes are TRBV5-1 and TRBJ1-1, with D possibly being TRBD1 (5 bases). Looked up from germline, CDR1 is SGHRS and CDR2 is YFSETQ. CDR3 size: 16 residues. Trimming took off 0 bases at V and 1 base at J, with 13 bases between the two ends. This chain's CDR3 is CASSLVYRSSNTEAFF. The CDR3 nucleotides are TGCGCCAGCAGCTTGGTTTACAGGTCCTCGAACACTGAAGCTTTCTTT.

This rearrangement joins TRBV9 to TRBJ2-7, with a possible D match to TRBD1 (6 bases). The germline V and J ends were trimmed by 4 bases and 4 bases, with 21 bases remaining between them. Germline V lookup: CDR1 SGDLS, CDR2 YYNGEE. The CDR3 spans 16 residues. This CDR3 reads CASSPTTGGHHYEQYF. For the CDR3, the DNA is TGTGCCAGCAGCCCCACGACAGGAGGCCATCATTACGAGCAGTACTTC.

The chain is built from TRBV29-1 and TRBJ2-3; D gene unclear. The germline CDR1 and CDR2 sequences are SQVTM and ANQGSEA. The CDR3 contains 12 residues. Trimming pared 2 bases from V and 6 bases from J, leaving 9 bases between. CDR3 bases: TGCAGCGTTGAACTGGCTTCGGATACGCAGTATTTT. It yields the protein CSVELASDTQYF.

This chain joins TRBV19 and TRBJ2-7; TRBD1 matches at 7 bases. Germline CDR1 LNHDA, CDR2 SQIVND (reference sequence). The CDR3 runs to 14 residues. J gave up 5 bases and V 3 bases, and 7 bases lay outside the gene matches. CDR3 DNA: TGTGCCAGTAGTATTGGGCAGGGGGTGGACGAGCAGTACTTC. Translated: CASSIGQGVDEQYF.

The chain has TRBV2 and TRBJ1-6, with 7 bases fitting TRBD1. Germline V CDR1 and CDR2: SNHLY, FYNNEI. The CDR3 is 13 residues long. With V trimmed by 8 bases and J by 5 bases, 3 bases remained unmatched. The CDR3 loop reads CASLGQDNSPLHF. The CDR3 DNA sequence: TGTGCCAGCCTTGGACAGGATAATTCACCCCTCCACTTT. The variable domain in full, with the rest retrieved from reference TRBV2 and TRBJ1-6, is EPEVTQTPSHQVTQMGQEVILRCVPISNHLYFYWYRQILGQKVEFLVSFYNNEISEKSEIFDDQFSVERPDGSNFTLKIRSTKLEDSAMYFCASLGQDNSPLHFGNGTRLTVT.

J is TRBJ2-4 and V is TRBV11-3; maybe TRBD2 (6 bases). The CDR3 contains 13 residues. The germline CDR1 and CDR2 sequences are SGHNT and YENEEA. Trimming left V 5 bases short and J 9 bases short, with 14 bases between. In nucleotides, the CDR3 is TGTGCCAGCAGCCGGATAGGGGAGGTCATTCAGTACTTC. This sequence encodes CASSRIGEVIQYF.

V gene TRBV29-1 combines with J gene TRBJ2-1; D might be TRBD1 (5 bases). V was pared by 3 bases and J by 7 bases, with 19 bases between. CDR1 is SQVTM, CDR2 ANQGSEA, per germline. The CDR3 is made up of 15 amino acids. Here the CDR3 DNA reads TGCAGCGTTGATCCCCCTCAGGGTCTCAAAAATGAGCAGTTCTTC. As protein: CSVDPPQGLKNEQFF.

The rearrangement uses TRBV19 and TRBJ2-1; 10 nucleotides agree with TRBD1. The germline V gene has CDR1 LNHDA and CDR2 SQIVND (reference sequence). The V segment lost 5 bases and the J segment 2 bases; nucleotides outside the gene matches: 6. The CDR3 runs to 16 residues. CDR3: CASSSTGTGAYNEQFF. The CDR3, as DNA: TGTGCCAGTAGTTCCACCGGGACAGGGGCCTACAATGAGCAGTTCTTC. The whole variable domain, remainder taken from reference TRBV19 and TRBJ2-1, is DGGITQSPKYLFRKEGQNVTLSCEQNLNHDAMYWYRQDPGQGLRLIYYSQIVNDFQKGDIAEGYSVSREKKESFPLTVTSAQKNPTAFYLCASSSTGTGAYNEQFFGPGTRLTVL.

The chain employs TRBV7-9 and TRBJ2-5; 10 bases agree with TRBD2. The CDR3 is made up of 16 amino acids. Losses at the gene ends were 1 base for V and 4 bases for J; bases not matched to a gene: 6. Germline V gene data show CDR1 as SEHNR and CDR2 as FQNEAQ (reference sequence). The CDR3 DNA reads TGTGCCAGCAGCTTAGACCAGCGGGAGGGGGTAGAGACCCAGTACTTC. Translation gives CASSLDQREGVETQYF.

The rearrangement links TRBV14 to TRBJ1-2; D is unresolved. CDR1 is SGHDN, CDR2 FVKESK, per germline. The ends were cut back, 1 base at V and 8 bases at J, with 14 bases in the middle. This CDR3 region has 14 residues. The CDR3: CASSQGHAEWGYTF. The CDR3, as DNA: TGTGCCAGCAGCCAAGGACACGCCGAGTGGGGCTACACCTTC.